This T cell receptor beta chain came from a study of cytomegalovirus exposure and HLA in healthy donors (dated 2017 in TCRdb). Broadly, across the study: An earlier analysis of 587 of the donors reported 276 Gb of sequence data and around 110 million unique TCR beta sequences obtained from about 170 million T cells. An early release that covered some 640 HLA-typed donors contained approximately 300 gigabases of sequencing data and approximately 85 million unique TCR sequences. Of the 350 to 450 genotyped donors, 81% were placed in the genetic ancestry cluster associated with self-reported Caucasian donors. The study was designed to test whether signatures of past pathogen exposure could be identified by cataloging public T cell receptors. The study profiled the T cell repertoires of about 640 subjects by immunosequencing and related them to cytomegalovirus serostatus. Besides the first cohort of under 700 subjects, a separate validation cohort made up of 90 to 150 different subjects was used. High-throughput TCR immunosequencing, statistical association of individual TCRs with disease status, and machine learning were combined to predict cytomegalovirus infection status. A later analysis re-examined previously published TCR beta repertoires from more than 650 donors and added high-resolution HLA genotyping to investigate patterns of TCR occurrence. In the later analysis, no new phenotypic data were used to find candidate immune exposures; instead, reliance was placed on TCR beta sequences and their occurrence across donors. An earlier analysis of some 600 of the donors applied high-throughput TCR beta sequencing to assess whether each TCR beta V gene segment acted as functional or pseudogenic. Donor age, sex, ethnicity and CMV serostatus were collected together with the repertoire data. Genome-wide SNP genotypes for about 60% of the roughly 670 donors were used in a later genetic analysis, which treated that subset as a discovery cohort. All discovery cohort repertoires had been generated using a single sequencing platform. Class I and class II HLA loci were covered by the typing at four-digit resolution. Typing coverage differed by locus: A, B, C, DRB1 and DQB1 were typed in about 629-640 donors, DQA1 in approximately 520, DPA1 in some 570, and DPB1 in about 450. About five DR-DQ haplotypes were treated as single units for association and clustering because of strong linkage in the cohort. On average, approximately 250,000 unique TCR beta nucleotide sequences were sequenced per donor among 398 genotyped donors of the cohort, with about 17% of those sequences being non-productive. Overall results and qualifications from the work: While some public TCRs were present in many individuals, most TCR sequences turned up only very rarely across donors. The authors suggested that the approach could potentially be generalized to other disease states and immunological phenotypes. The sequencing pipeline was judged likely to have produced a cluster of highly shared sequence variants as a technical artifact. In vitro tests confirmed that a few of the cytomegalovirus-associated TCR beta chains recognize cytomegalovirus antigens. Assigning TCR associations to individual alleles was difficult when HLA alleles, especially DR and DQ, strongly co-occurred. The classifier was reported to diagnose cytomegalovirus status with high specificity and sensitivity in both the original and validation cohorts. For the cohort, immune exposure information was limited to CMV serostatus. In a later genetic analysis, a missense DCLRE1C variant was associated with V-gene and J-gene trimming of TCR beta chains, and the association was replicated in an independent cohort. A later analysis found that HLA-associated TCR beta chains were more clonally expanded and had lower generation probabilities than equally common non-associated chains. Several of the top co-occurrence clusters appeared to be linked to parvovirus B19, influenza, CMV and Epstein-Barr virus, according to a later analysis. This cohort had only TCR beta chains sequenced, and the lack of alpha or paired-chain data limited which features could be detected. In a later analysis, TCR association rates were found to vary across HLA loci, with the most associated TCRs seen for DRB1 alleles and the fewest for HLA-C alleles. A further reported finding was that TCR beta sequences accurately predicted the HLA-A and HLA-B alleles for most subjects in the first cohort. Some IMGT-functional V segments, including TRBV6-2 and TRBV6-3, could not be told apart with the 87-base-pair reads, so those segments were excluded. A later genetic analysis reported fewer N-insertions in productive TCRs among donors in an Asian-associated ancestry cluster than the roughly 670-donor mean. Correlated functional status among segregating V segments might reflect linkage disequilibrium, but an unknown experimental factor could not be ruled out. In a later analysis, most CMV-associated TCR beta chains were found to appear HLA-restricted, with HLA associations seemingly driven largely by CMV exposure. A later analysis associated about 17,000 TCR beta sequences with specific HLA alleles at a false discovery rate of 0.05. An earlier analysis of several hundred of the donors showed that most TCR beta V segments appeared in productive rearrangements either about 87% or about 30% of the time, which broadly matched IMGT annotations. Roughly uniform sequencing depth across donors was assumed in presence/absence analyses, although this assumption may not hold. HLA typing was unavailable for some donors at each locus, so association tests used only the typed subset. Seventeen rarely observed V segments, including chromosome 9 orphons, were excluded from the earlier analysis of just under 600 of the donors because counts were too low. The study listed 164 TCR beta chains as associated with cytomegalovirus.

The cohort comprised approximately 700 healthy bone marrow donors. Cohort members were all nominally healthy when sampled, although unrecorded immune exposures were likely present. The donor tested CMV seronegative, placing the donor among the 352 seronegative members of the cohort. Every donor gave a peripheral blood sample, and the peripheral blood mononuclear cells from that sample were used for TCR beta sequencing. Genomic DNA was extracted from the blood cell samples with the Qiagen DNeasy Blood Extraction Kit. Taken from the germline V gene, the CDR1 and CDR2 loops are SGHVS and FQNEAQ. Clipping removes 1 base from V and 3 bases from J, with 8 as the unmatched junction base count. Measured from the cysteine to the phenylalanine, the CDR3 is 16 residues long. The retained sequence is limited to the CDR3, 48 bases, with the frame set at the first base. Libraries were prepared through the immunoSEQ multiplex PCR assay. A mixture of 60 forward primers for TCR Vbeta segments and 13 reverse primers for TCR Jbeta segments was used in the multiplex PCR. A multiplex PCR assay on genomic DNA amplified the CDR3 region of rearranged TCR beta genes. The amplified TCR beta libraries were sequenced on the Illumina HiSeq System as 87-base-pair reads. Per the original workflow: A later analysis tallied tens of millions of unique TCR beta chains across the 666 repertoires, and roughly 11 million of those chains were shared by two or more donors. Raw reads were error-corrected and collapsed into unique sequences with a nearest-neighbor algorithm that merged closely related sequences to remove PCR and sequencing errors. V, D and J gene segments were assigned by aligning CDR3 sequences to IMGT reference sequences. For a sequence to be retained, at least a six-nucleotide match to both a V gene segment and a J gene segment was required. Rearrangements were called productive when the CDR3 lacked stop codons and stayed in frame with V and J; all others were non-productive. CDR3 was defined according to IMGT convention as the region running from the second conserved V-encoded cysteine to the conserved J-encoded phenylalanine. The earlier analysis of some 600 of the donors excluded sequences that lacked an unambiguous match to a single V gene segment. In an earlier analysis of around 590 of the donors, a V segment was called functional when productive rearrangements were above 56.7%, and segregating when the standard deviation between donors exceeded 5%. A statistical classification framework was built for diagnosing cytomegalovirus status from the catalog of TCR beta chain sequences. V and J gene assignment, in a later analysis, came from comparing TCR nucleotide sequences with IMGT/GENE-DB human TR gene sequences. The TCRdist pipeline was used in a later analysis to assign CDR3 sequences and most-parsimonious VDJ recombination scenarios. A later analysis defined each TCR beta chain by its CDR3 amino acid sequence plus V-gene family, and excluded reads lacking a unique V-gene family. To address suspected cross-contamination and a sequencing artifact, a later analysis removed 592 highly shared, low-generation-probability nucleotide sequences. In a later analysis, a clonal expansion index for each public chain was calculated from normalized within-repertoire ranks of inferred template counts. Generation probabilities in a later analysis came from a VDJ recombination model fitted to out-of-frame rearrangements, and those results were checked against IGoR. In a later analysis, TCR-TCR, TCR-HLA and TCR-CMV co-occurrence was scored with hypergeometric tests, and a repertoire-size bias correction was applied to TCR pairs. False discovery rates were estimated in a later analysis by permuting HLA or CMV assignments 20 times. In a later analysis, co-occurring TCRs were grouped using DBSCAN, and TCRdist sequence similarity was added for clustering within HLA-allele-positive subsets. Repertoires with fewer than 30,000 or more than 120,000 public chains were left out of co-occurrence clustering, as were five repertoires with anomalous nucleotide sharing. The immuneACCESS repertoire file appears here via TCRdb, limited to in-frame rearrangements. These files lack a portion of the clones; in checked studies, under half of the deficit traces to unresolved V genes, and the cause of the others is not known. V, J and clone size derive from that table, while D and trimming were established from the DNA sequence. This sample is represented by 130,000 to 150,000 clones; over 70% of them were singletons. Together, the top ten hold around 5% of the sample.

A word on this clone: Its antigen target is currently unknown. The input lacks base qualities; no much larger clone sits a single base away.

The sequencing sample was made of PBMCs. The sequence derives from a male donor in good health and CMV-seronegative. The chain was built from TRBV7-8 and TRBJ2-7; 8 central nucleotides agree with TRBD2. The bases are TGTGCCAGCAGCTTAGATGGACTGGCGGGGGGCTACGAGCAGTACTTC. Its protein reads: CASSLDGLAGGYEQYF.